This is a list of T cell receptor beta chains from one sample in a study of memory CD4+ T cells and cytomegalovirus serostatus. TCRdb's table, derived via immunoSEQ multiplex PCR, lists solely in-frame clones and lacks some. Altogether under 100,000 clones are present, 65% to 85% being singletons, with the ten largest covering roughly 0.79%. The sequenced material came from memory CD4+ T cells from blood. The receptors stem from an adult in good health and CMV-seronegative. CDR3s include the opening cysteine and the closing phenylalanine or tryptophan. The order of the fields is clone size, V gene, J gene, D gene, CDR3 protein, CDR3 DNA. D genes are given only for firm matches. Expanded clones are given a class, and other clones once, few, many or no size at all.

abundance: .; v_gene: TRBV30; j_gene: TRBJ1-2; d_gene: .; CDR3aa: CAWGDFYGYTF; CDR3nt: TGTGCCTGGGGGGACTTCTATGGCTACACCTTC
abundance: once; v_gene: TRBV19; j_gene: TRBJ2-5; d_gene: TRBD2; CDR3aa: CASSPLAGLETQYF; CDR3nt: TGTGCCAGTAGTCCTCTAGCGGGGTTGGAGACCCAGTACTTC
abundance: .; v_gene: TRBV29-1; j_gene: TRBJ1-1; d_gene: .; CDR3aa: CSALTGRGGTEAFF; CDR3nt: TGCAGCGCCTTAACCGGGAGGGGAGGGACTGAAGCTTTCTTT
abundance: once; v_gene: TRBV19; j_gene: TRBJ1-5; d_gene: TRBD1; CDR3aa: CASSVGQGIQPQHF; CDR3nt: TGTGCCAGTAGTGTAGGACAGGGAATCCAGCCCCAGCATTTT
abundance: .; v_gene: TRBV29-1; j_gene: TRBJ1-1; d_gene: .; CDR3aa: CSEQPTMNSEAFF; CDR3nt: TGCAGCGAACAACCTACGATGAACAGTGAAGCTTTCTTT
abundance: .; v_gene: TRBV7-7; j_gene: TRBJ2-2; d_gene: .; CDR3aa: CASSSPTMNTGELFF; CDR3nt: TGTGCTAGCAGCTCCCCGACTATGAACACCGGGGAGCTGTTTTTT
abundance: .; v_gene: TRBV4-1; j_gene: TRBJ2-3; d_gene: .; CDR3aa: CASSLQGITSTDTQYF; CDR3nt: TGCGCCAGCAGCCTGCAGGGAATTACTAGCACAGATACGCAGTATTTT
abundance: .; v_gene: TRBV30; j_gene: TRBJ1-2; d_gene: TRBD1; CDR3aa: CAGSSDRAGGYTF; CDR3nt: TGTGCCGGAAGCTCGGACAGGGCGGGAGGCTACACCTTC
abundance: .; v_gene: TRBV7-2; j_gene: TRBJ1-1; d_gene: .; CDR3aa: CASSLNRAEAFF; CDR3nt: TGTGCCAGCAGCTTGAATAGAGCTGAAGCTTTCTTT
abundance: .; v_gene: TRBV28; j_gene: TRBJ2-7; d_gene: .; CDR3aa: CASSLLYEQYF; CDR3nt: TGTGCCAGCAGTCTTCTCTACGAGCAGTACTTC
abundance: .; v_gene: TRBV18; j_gene: TRBJ2-2; d_gene: .; CDR3aa: CASSVDTPNTGELFF; CDR3nt: TGTGCCAGCTCCGTAGACACTCCGAACACCGGGGAGCTGTTTTTT
abundance: .; v_gene: TRBV27; j_gene: TRBJ2-6; d_gene: .; CDR3aa: CASFQGTPSGANVLTF; CDR3nt: TGTGCCAGCTTCCAGGGAACTCCATCTGGGGCCAACGTCCTGACTTTC
abundance: .; v_gene: TRBV6-6; j_gene: TRBJ2-7; d_gene: .; CDR3aa: CASSAEQYF; CDR3nt: TGTGCCAGCAGTGCCGAGCAGTACTTC
abundance: .; v_gene: TRBV19; j_gene: TRBJ1-5; d_gene: .; CDR3aa: CASSIDLNQPQHF; CDR3nt: TGTGCCAGTAGTATAGATTTAAATCAGCCCCAGCATTTT
abundance: .; v_gene: TRBV4-3; j_gene: TRBJ1-2; d_gene: TRBD1; CDR3aa: CASSQGQGEEGYTF; CDR3nt: TGCGCCAGCAGCCAAGGACAGGGGGAGGAAGGCTACACCTTC
abundance: .; v_gene: TRBV5-4; j_gene: TRBJ2-1; d_gene: TRBD2; CDR3aa: CASSFDGGREQFF; CDR3nt: TGTGCCAGCAGCTTCGACGGGGGGAGGGAGCAGTTCTTC
abundance: .; v_gene: TRBV4-1; j_gene: TRBJ2-2; d_gene: TRBD2; CDR3aa: CASSPGTSGRTGELFF; CDR3nt: TGCGCCAGCAGCCCAGGGACTAGCGGACGCACCGGGGAGCTGTTTTTT
abundance: .; v_gene: TRBV6-1; j_gene: TRBJ1-2; d_gene: .; CDR3aa: CASSETGDYGYTF; CDR3nt: TGTGCCAGCAGTGAAACGGGGGACTATGGCTACACCTTC
abundance: .; v_gene: TRBV10-3; j_gene: TRBJ2-7; d_gene: .; CDR3aa: CAISETASQTFYEQYF; CDR3nt: TGTGCCATCAGTGAAACGGCCAGCCAAACGTTCTACGAGCAGTACTTC
abundance: .; v_gene: TRBV2; j_gene: TRBJ1-5; d_gene: .; CDR3aa: CASIFSQNGQPQHF; CDR3nt: TGTGCCAGCATATTCTCACAGAACGGACAGCCCCAGCATTTT
abundance: .; v_gene: TRBV4-3; j_gene: TRBJ1-2; d_gene: .; CDR3aa: CASSQESSGGGYGYTF; CDR3nt: TGCGCCAGCAGCCAAGAATCATCGGGGGGAGGGTATGGCTACACCTTC
abundance: .; v_gene: TRBV7-3; j_gene: TRBJ2-2; d_gene: TRBD1; CDR3aa: CASSLSTGANTGELFF; CDR3nt: TGTGCCAGCAGCTTATCGACAGGGGCGAACACCGGGGAGCTGTTTTTT
abundance: many; v_gene: TRBV7-2; j_gene: TRBJ2-5; d_gene: .; CDR3aa: CASSTRRVGETQYF; CDR3nt: TGTGCCAGCAGCACCCGCCGCGTGGGAGAGACCCAGTACTTC
abundance: .; v_gene: TRBV28; j_gene: TRBJ1-1; d_gene: TRBD1; CDR3aa: CASSSFSDRALTEAFF; CDR3nt: TGTGCCAGCAGTTCCTTTTCGGACAGGGCTTTAACTGAAGCTTTCTTT
abundance: .; v_gene: TRBV2; j_gene: TRBJ1-6; d_gene: TRBD1; CDR3aa: CASSSRQGSNSPLHF; CDR3nt: TGTGCCAGCAGCTCAAGACAGGGTAGCAATTCACCCCTCCACTTT
abundance: .; v_gene: TRBV9; j_gene: TRBJ2-5; d_gene: TRBD1; CDR3aa: CASSPTGGRAETQYF; CDR3nt: TGTGCCAGCAGCCCAACAGGGGGCCGAGCGGAGACCCAGTACTTC
abundance: few; v_gene: TRBV5-1; j_gene: TRBJ2-2; d_gene: .; CDR3aa: CASSSGAARFTGELFF; CDR3nt: TGCGCCAGCAGCTCCGGGGCCGCTAGGTTCACCGGGGAGCTGTTTTTT
abundance: few; v_gene: TRBV9; j_gene: TRBJ2-2; d_gene: .; CDR3aa: CASTLSGEDGELFF; CDR3nt: TGTGCCAGCACCCTCTCGGGGGAGGACGGGGAGCTGTTTTTT
abundance: .; v_gene: TRBV29-1; j_gene: TRBJ2-2; d_gene: TRBD1; CDR3aa: CSVRTGRGRLNTGELFF; CDR3nt: TGCAGCGTCCGCACCGGCAGGGGGCGGTTGAACACCGGGGAGCTGTTTTTT
abundance: .; v_gene: TRBV6-5; j_gene: TRBJ1-6; d_gene: .; CDR3aa: CASSLLRPQDSPLHF; CDR3nt: TGTGCCAGCAGCCTACTCCGCCCCCAAGATTCACCCCTCCACTTT
abundance: .; v_gene: TRBV27; j_gene: TRBJ1-4; d_gene: .; CDR3aa: CASKRSQGSEKLFF; CDR3nt: TGTGCCAGCAAACGGTCACAGGGTAGCGAAAAACTGTTTTTT
abundance: .; v_gene: TRBV4-1; j_gene: TRBJ1-5; d_gene: .; CDR3aa: CASSPQEVQSNQPQHF; CDR3nt: TGCGCCAGCAGCCCACAGGAGGTACAGAGCAATCAGCCCCAGCATTTT
abundance: few; v_gene: TRBV5-4; j_gene: TRBJ2-7; d_gene: TRBD2; CDR3aa: CASSPSGGGFYEQYF; CDR3nt: TGTGCCAGCAGCCCTAGCGGGGGGGGATTCTACGAGCAGTACTTC
abundance: .; v_gene: TRBV7-2; j_gene: TRBJ2-7; d_gene: .; CDR3aa: CASSPFDLGTGEQYF; CDR3nt: TGTGCCAGCAGCCCCTTTGATCTAGGGACCGGCGAGCAGTACTTC
abundance: .; v_gene: TRBV10-1; j_gene: TRBJ2-5; d_gene: TRBD1; CDR3aa: CASSRGQAGETQYF; CDR3nt: TGCGCCAGCAGCCGGGGACAGGCGGGAGAGACCCAGTACTTC
abundance: .; v_gene: TRBV2; j_gene: TRBJ2-5; d_gene: .; CDR3aa: CASSERRTGAGAQYF; CDR3nt: TGTGCCAGCAGTGAGCGAAGGACAGGAGCGGGGGCCCAGTACTTC